This TCR beta chain derives from a study of PD-1 blockade in mismatch repair-deficient tumors (dated by TCRdb to the late 2010s). Broadly, across the study: Between September 2013 and late 2016, the trial enrolled approximately 86 consecutive patients with 11 to 12 types of mismatch repair-deficient cancer, all of whom had received prior treatment and were progressing. Tumor-associated T cell clones were tracked in the peripheral blood of patients responding to PD-1 blockade by deep sequencing of TCR CDR3 regions. Points the paper makes about the study in general: Tumor-resident clones, often undetectable in blood before treatment, expanded rapidly after pembrolizumab and then contracted, generally before radiologic responses.

Library creation used the immunoSEQ multiplex PCR assay. The clones in this table, taken by TCRdb from immuneACCESS, are in-frame only. Not every clone is retained; where verified, under half of the shortfall comes from an unresolved V gene, and the cause of the rest is unknown. Here the sample has about 79,000 clones; 80% to 90% occur a single time. The ten largest make up 5% to 7% of the sample. On this clone: This clone's antigen is unknown. No base qualities exist here, and no much larger clone lies one base off it.

V is pared back by 0 bases and J by 10 bases, with 10 bases lying between the germline termini. The CDR3 measures 12 amino acids from cysteine to phenylalanine. Only the CDR3 DNA is retained, 36 bases long and in frame from the first base. CDR1 is given as SQVTM and CDR2 as ANQGSEA, both from the germline V gene. Mismatch repair deficiency in every enrolled patient was established by polymerase chain reaction or immunohistochemistry. TCR sequencing was performed for a few patients who responded to pembrolizumab therapy. The phase II trial prospectively tested pembrolizumab PD-1 blockade in advanced mismatch repair-deficient cancers regardless of tissue of origin. Serial peripheral blood T cell samples were collected before and at multiple times after starting PD-1 blockade. The timing of each blood sample was reported as weeks after the first dose of pembrolizumab.

The sequence derives from an adult with mismatch repair-deficient cancer. The sample consisted of peripheral blood, taken 44 weeks after starting pembrolizumab. The V and J segments used are TRBV29-1 and TRBJ2-1; the D segment cannot be called with confidence. The DNA is as follows: TGCAGCGTTGAAGAGCGGCAGTCCGAGCAGTTCTTC. Its coded protein is CSVEERQSEQFF.